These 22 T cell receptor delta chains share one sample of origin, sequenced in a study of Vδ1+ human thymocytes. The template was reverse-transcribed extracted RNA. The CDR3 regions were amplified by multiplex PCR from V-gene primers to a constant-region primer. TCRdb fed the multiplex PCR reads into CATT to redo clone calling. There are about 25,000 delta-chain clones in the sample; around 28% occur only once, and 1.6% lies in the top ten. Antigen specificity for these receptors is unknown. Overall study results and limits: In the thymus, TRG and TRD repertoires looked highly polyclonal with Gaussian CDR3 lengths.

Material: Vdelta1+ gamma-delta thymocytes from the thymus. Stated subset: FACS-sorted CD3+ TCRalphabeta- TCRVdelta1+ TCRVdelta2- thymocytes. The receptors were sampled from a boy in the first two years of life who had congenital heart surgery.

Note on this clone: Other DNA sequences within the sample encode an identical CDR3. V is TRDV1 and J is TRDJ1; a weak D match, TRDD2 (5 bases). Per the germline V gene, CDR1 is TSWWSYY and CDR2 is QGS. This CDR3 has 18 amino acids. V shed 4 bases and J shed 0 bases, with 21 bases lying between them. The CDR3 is CALGGGLRRDVYTDKLIF. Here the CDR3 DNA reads TGTGCTCTTGGGGGGGGCCTTCGACGGGACGTTTACACCGATAAACTCATCTTT.

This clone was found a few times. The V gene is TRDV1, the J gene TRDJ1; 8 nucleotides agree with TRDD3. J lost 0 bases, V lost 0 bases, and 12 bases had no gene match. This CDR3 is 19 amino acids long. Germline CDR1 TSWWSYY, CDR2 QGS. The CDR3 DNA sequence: TGTGCTCTTGGGGAACTCCCCGGAATTACTGGGGGTTACACCGATAAACTCATCTTT. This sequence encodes CALGELPGITGGYTDKLIF.

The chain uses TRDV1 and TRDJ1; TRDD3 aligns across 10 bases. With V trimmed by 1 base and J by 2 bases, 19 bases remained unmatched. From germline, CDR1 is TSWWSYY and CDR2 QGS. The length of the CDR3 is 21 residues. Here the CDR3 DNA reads TGTGCTCTTGGGGAACGTATTCGTACTGGGGGATCCCCGGTAGGTACCGATAAACTCATCTTT. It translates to CALGERIRTGGSPVGTDKLIF.

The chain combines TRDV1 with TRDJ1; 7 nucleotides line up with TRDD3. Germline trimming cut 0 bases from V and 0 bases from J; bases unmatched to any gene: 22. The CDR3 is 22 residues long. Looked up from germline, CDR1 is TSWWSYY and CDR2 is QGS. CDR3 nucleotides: TGTGCTCTTGGGGAACTCGCCAATGGGGGAAACTCTAAGAGGCCTTACACCGATAAACTCATCTTT. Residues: CALGELANGGNSKRPYTDKLIF.

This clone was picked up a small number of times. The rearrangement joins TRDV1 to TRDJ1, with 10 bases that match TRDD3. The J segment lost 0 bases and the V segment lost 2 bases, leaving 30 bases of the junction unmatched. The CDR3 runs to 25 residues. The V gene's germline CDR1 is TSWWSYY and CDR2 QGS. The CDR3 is CALGEKKLFPNADWGIPWYTDKLIF. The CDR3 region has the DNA TGTGCTCTTGGGGAAAAAAAACTGTTCCCCAACGCGGACTGGGGGATCCCTTGGTACACCGATAAACTCATCTTT.

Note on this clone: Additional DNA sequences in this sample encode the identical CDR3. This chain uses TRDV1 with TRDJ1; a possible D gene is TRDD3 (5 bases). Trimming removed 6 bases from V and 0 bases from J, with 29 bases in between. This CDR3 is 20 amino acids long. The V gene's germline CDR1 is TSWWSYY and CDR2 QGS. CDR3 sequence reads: CALGVPFLRGHPRYTDKLIF. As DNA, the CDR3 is TGTGCTCTTGGAGTCCCCTTTCTGCGGGGACACCCACGGTACACCGATAAACTCATCTTT.

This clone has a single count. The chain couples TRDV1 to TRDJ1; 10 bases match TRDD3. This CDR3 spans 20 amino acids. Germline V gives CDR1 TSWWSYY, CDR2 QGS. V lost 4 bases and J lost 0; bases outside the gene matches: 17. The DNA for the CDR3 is TGTGCTCTTGGGGCCAATCGTTACTCGCAGGGGGATACGTACACCGATAAACTCATCTTT. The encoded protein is CALGANRYSQGDTYTDKLIF.

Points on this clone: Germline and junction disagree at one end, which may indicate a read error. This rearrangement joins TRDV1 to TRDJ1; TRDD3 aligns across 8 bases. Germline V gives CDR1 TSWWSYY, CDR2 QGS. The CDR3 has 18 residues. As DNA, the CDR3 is TGTGCTCTTGGGACCAGTTCACTCGGGGGGATATACACCGATAAACCCATCTTT. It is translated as CALGTSSLGGIYTDKPIF.

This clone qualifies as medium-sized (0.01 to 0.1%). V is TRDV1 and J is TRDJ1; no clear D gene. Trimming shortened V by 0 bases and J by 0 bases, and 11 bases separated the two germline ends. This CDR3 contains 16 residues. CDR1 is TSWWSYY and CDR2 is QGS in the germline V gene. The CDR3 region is CALGELKVTYTDKLIF. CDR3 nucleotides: TGTGCTCTTGGGGAACTAAAGGTTACGTACACCGATAAACTCATCTTT.

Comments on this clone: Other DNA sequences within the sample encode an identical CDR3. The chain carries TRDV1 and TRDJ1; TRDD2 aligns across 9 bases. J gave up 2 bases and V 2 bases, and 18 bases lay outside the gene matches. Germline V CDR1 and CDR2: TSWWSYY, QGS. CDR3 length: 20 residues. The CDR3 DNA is TGTGCTCTTGGGGAAAACCTTCCTACGGACTGGTTACTGTATACCGATAAACTCATCTTT. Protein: CALGENLPTDWLLYTDKLIF.

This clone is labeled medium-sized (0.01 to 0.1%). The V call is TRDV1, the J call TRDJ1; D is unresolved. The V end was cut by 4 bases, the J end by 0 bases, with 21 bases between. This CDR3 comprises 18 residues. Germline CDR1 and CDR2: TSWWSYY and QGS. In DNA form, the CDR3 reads TGTGCTCTTGGGGCTAAAACTCGTACCCGCCCGTACACCGATAAACTCATCTTT. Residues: CALGAKTRTRPYTDKLIF.

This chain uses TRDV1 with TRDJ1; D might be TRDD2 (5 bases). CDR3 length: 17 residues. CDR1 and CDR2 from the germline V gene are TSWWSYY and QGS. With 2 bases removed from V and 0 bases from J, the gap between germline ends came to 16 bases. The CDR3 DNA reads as TGTGCTCTTGGGGAATCAAACGGTCCCCTTCACACCGATAAACTCATCTTT. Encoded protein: CALGESNGPLHTDKLIF.

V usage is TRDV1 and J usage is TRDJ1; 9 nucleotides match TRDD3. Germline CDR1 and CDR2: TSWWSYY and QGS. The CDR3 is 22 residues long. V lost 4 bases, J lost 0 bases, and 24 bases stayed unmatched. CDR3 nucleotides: TGTGCTCTTGGGGTCCCCCTTATTCCTTCGGGGGATACAACACGGTACACCGATAAACTCATCTTT. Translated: CALGVPLIPSGDTTRYTDKLIF.

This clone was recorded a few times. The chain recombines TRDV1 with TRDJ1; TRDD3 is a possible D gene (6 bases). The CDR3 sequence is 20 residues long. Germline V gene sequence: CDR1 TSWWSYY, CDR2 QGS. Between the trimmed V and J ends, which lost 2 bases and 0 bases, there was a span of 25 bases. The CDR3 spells CALGEGSSPQWGAYTDKLIF. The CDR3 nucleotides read TGTGCTCTTGGGGAAGGTTCTTCCCCCCAATGGGGGGCATACACCGATAAACTCATCTTT.

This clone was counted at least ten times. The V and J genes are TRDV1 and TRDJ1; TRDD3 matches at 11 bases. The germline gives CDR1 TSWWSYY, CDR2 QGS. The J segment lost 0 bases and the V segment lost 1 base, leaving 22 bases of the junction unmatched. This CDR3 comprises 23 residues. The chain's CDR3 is CALGERGFPTLGDTVPYTDKLIF. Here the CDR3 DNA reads TGTGCTCTTGGGGAACGGGGGTTTCCTACATTGGGGGATACGGTCCCGTACACCGATAAACTCATCTTT.

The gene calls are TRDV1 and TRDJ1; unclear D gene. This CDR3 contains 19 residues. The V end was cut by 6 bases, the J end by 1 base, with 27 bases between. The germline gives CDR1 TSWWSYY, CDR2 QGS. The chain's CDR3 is CALGDSAIPPGLTTDKLIF. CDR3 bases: TGTGCTCTTGGAGACTCAGCTATTCCCCCAGGACTGACCACCGATAAACTCATCTTT.

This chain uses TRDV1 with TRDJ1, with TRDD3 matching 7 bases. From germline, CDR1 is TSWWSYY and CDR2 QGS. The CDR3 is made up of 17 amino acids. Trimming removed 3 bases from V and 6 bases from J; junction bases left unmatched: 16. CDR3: CALGDPPPRVLGNKLIF. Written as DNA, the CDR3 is TGTGCTCTTGGGGACCCTCCTCCTAGGGTACTGGGGAATAAACTCATCTTT.

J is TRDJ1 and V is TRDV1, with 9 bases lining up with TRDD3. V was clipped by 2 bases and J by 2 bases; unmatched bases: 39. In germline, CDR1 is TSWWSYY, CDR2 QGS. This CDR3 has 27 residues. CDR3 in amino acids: CALGEWEGKDYLSPFTGGHSNTDKLIF. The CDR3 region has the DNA TGTGCTCTTGGGGAATGGGAGGGAAAGGATTATTTATCCCCATTTACTGGGGGACACTCTAATACCGATAAACTCATCTTT.

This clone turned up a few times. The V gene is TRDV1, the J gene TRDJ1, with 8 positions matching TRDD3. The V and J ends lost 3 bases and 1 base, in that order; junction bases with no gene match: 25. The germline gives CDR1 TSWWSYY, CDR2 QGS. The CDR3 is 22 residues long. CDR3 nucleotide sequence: TGTGCTCTTGGGGATAGCCGACCTTCGTCTCTGGGGGACCCAAAGTTCACCGATAAACTCATCTTT. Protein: CALGDSRPSSLGDPKFTDKLIF.

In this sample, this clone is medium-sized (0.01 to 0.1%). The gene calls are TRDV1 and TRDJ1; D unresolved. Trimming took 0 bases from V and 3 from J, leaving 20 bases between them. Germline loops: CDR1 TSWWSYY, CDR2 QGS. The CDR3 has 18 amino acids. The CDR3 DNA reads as TGTGCTCTTGGGGAACTTTATCGGGGCCTGGTCGGATCCGATAAACTCATCTTT. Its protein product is CALGELYRGLVGSDKLIF.

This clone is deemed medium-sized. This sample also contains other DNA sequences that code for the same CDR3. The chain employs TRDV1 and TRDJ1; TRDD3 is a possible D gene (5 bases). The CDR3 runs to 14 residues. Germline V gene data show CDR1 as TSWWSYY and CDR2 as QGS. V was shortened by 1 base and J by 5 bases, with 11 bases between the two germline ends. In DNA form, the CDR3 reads TGTGCTCTTGGGGAACCGCTCTGGGCTGATAAACTCATCTTT. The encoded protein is CALGEPLWADKLIF.

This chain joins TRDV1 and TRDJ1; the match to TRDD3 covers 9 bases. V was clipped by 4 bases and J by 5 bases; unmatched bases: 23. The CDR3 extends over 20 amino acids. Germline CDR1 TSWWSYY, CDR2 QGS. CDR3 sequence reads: CALGALPAPSEYGDTDKLIF. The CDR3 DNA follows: TGTGCTCTTGGGGCCCTTCCAGCCCCCTCTGAGTACGGGGATACGGATAAACTCATCTTT.